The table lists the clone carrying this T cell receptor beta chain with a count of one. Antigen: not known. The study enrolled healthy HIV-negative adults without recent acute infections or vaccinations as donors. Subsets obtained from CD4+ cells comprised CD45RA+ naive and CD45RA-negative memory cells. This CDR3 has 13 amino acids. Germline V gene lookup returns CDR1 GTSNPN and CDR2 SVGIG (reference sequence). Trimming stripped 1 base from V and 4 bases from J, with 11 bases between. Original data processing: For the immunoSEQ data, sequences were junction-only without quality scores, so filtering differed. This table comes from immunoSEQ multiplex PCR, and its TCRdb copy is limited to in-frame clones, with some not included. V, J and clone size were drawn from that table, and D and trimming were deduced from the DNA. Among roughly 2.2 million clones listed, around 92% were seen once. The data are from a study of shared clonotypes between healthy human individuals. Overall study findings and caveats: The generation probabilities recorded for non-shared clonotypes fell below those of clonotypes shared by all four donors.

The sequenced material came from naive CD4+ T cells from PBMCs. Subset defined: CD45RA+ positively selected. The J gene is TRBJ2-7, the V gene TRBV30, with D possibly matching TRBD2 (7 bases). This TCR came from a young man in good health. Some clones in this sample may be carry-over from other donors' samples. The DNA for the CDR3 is TGTGCCTGGAGTGGGGAGGGGGTATACGAGCAGTACTTC. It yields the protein CAWSGEGVYEQYF.